These 6 T cell receptor beta chains share one sample of origin, sequenced in a study of technical replicates of blood from a handful of donors. This table comes from immunoSEQ multiplex PCR, and its TCRdb copy is limited to in-frame clones, with some not included. The sample records roughly 100,000 clones, around 96% being singletons. The sequencing sample was made of T cells isolated from PBMCs. The origin of the receptors is a human donor in good health.

The CDR3 protein is CASSYIAGDEQYF. CDR3 nucleotides: TGTGCCAGCAGTTACATAGCGGGAGACGAGCAGTACTTC. The chain has TRBV2 and TRBJ2-7, with 9 bases aligning to TRBD2. CDR3 length: 13 amino acids. Trimming cost V 5 bases and J 5 bases; bases outside gene matches: 4. Germline CDR1 is SNHLY and CDR2 is FYNNEI.

The gene calls are TRBV11-3 and TRBJ2-2; D call uncertain. The V end lost 2 bases, the J end lost 4 bases, and 11 bases lay between the germline ends. The CDR3 has 15 residues. Germline lookup yields CDR1 SGHNT and CDR2 YENEEA. CDR3 coding DNA: TGTGCCAGCAGCTTAAACTACCGGGTCACCGGGGAGCTGTTTTTT. Its translation is CASSLNYRVTGELFF.

The chain links TRBV7-3 to TRBJ2-7; TRBD2 matches at 8 bases. Germline assignment: CDR1 SGHTA and CDR2 FQGTGA. The CDR3 consists of 14 residues. The V gene end was trimmed by 5 bases and the J gene end by 4 bases; junction bases not matched to a gene: 7. For the CDR3, the DNA is TGTGCCAGCAGCACTTCTAGCGGGCCTTACGAGCAGTACTTC. This sequence encodes CASSTSSGPYEQYF.

The chain employs TRBV5-5 and TRBJ2-7; TRBD1 aligns across 9 bases. CDR3 length equals 13 residues. Germline V gives CDR1 SGHKS, CDR2 YYEKEE (reference sequence). The J segment lost 5 bases and the V segment lost 3 bases, leaving 3 bases of the junction unmatched. CDR3 nucleotides: TGTGCCAGCAGCTGGGGACAGGGTGACGAGCAGTACTTC. Amino acid sequence: CASSWGQGDEQYF.

The chain recombines TRBV4-1 with TRBJ2-5; TRBD2 matches 8 bases. This CDR3 comprises 15 residues. Germline CDR1 is MGHRA and CDR2 is YSYEKL. V gave up 2 bases and J gave up 2 bases; unmatched junction bases: 4. The CDR3 bases are TGCGCCAGCAGCCAAAGCGGGAGTGGTCAAGAGACCCAGTACTTC. This sequence encodes CASSQSGSGQETQYF.

The chain couples TRBV5-6 to TRBJ2-1; no clear D gene. The CDR3 has 13 residues. Trimming cost V 3 bases and J 8 bases, with 12 bases left between them. In germline, CDR1 is SGHDT, CDR2 YYEEEE. The CDR3 is CASSYAEADEQFF. CDR3 coding DNA: TGTGCCAGCAGCTACGCGGAAGCCGATGAGCAGTTCTTC.